The clone carrying this T cell receptor beta chain appeared a few times. Its antigen is unknown. This entry is derived from a study of blood T cells in healthy people across ages. Overall study findings and caveats: Across samples, TCR beta diversity tracked strongly with naive T cell percentage.

A sample-barcoded 5' primer and a J-beta primer mix were used in a second PCR of about 6 to 11 cycles. TCRdb re-called the 5' RACE reads through MiXCR, storing one row per CDR3 protein. The sample lists fewer than 950,000 distinct CDR3 sequences, under 40% occurring once. Isolation of PBMCs gave at least 7 million cells per sample. The sample comprised blood. The sequence came from a young man in good health.

DNA for the CDR3: TGTGCCACTAAGAGGGGGCTCGCAGACTCCTACGAGCAGTACTTC. Translated, it gives CATKRGLADSYEQYF. The chain combines TRBV27 with TRBJ2-7, with 7 nucleotides matching TRBD1. This CDR3 contains 15 residues. The V and J ends lost 10 bases and 0 bases, in that order; junction bases with no gene match: 12. Germline V gives CDR1 MNHEY, CDR2 SMNVEV (reference sequence).